The 10 T cell receptor beta chains reported below all come from one sample, sequenced in a study of graft-versus-host responses after intestinal transplantation. The repertoire was sequenced with immunoSEQ multiplex PCR; TCRdb's copy has only in-frame clones and lacks some. The repertoire has some 14,000 clones, approximately 87% of them found once; the top ten carry around 6.3%. Material: bone marrow, obtained roughly 120 days after intestinal transplantation. All receptors come from a human patient who received an intestinal transplant, so some T cells may come from the graft donor.

The chain couples TRBV11-2 to TRBJ2-3; TRBD2 matches 7 bases. The CDR3 extends over 18 amino acids. Trimming took 0 bases from V and 0 from J; bases not matched to a gene: 9. The germline V gene encodes CDR1 SGHAT and CDR2 FQNNGV. The CDR3 bases are TGTGCCAGCAGCTTAGAAATGGGAGCGGGGAGGAGCACAGATACGCAGTATTTT. Amino acid sequence: CASSLEMGAGRSTDTQYF.

The J gene is TRBJ1-2, the V gene TRBV4-1; D unclear. CDR3 length: 14 residues. Trimming removed 4 bases at V and 2 bases at J, with 11 bases between. Germline CDR1 and CDR2: MGHRA and YSYEKL. The CDR3 protein is CASSPWRGNYGYTF. DNA for the CDR3: TGCGCCAGCAGCCCTTGGCGTGGAAACTATGGCTACACCTTC.

The chain carries TRBV6-5 and TRBJ2-7; D unresolved. Looked up from germline, CDR1 is MNHEY and CDR2 is SVGAGI. The CDR3 has 15 amino acids. Trimming took 5 bases from V and 3 from J, leaving 17 bases between them. The CDR3 is CASSPQEFSYYEQYF. CDR3 in DNA: TGTGCCAGCAGTCCTCAGGAATTCTCCTACTACGAGCAGTACTTC.

The V gene is TRBV13, the J gene TRBJ2-5, with TRBD1 matching over 9 bases. The CDR3 length is 15 residues. Germline V gene sequence: CDR1 PRHDT, CDR2 FYEKMQ (reference sequence). The trim removed 5 bases at V and 2 bases at J, leaving 6 bases unmatched. CDR3 DNA: TGTGCCAGCAGCCAGAGACAGGGGGATCAAGAGACCCAGTACTTC. Encoded protein: CASSQRQGDQETQYF. The variable domain in full, with the rest retrieved from reference TRBV13 and TRBJ2-5, is AAGVIQSPRHLIKEKRETATLKCYPIPRHDTVYWYQQGPGQDPQFLISFYEKMQSDKGSIPDRFSAQQFSDYHSELNMSSLELGDSALYFCASSQRQGDQETQYFGPGTRLLVL.

The chain carries TRBV9 and TRBJ1-3, with D unclear. The CDR3 is made up of 16 amino acids. Trimming left V 2 bases short and J 0 bases short, with 12 bases between. Germline assignment: CDR1 SGDLS and CDR2 YYNGEE. The CDR3 nucleotides read TGTGCCAGCAGCGTCGAGGGCTTGGGCTCTGGAAACACCATATATTTT. This translates into CASSVEGLGSGNTIYF.

The chain links TRBV19 to TRBJ2-3; maybe TRBD1 (5 bases). The CDR3 spans 14 residues. V lost 7 bases and J lost 2, with 13 bases in between. Germline CDR1 is LNHDA and CDR2 is SQIVND (reference sequence). For the CDR3, the DNA is TGTGCCAGTATGGGGCCAATTTCCACAGATACGCAGTATTTT. This gives the protein CASMGPISTDTQYF.

In its sample, this clone was seen once. V is TRBV28 and J is TRBJ2-7; tentative D call: TRBD2 (5 bases). V dropped 5 bases and J dropped 0 bases, with 11 bases sitting between them. This CDR3 has 14 residues. Germline V CDR1 and CDR2: MDHEN, SYDVKM. CDR3 bases: TGTGCCAGCAGTGTACTAGATAGCTCCTACGAGCAGTACTTC. Translated, it gives CASSVLDSSYEQYF. The full variable domain, completed using reference TRBV28 and TRBJ2-7, is DVKVTQSSRYLVKRTGEKVFLECVQDMDHENMFWYRQDPGLGLRLIYFSYDVKMKEKGDIPEGYSVSREKKERFSLILESASTNQTSMYLCASSVLDSSYEQYFGPGTRLTVT.

The chain carries TRBV9 and TRBJ2-4; D possibly corresponds to TRBD2 (7 bases). Looked up from germline, CDR1 is SGDLS and CDR2 is YYNGEE. V was clipped by 4 bases and J by 6 bases, with 20 bases between them. There are 16 residues in the CDR3. CDR3 protein: CASSPSHGGLINIQYF. In nucleotides, the CDR3 is TGTGCCAGCAGCCCTTCACACGGGGGGCTAATAAACATTCAGTACTTC.

On this clone itself: A read error may produce the germline difference seen at one junction end. The chain carries TRBV7-7 and TRBJ2-3, with 8 bases matching TRBD2. The CDR3 sequence is 15 residues long. Per the germline V gene, CDR1 is SSHAT and CDR2 is FNYEAQ (reference sequence). This chain's CDR3 is CASSLGAGGTDTQYF. The CDR3 DNA is TGTGCTAGCAGCTTAGGAGCGGGAGGCACAGATACGCAGTATTTT.

The CDR3 DNA reads as TGTGCCAGCAGTCGGGACAGCGTTTACTCTGGAAACACCATATATTTT. This encodes CASSRDSVYSGNTIYF. The gene calls are TRBV11-2 and TRBJ1-3, with 7 bases lining up with TRBD1. The CDR3 loop spans 16 amino acids. V shed 6 bases, J shed 0 bases, and the junction held 8 bases outside the gene matches. Germline V gene sequence: CDR1 SGHAT, CDR2 FQNNGV.